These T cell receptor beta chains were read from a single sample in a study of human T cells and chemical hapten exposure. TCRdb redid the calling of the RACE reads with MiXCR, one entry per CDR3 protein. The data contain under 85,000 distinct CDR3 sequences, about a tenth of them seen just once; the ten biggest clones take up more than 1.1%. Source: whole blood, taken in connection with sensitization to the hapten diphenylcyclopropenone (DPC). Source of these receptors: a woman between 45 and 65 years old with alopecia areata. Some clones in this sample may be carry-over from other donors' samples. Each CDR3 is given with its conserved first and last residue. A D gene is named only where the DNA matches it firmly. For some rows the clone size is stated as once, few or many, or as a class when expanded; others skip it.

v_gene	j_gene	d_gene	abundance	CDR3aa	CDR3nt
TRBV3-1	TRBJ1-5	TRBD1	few	CASSSGGQSNQPQHF	TGTGCCAGCAGCTCAGGGGGCCAAAGCAATCAGCCCCAGCATTTT
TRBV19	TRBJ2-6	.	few	CASSMGQASGANVLTF	TGTGCCAGTAGTATGGGTCAGGCGTCTGGGGCCAACGTCCTGACTTTC
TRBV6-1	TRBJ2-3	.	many	CASRTGTRGADTQYF	TGTGCCTCCAGGACCGGGACAAGAGGGGCAGATACGCAGTATTTT
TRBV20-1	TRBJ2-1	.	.	CSARGRSDNEQFF	TGCAGTGCTAGAGGGCGTAGCGACAATGAGCAGTTCTTC
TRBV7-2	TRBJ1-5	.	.	CASSWMGSVGQPQHF	TGTGCCAGCAGCTGGATGGGCTCCGTCGGGCAGCCCCAGCATTTT
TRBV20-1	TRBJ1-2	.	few	CSARTLDYGYTF	TGCAGTGCTAGGACCTTAGACTATGGCTACACCTTC
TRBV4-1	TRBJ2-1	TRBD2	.	CASSQALVGSGRNNEQFF	TGCGCCAGCAGCCAAGCCCTCGTCGGTAGCGGGAGAAACAATGAGCAGTTCTTC
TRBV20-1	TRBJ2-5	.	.	CSAPHEGTQETQYF	TGCAGTGCTCCCCACGAAGGGACACAAGAGACCCAGTACTTC
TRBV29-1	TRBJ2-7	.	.	CSVLQGIGQYF	TGCAGCGTGCTGCAGGGAATAGGGCAGTACTTC
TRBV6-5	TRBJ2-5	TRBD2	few	CASSYSNVAGAQETQYF	TGTGCCAGCAGTTACTCGAATGTGGCGGGAGCCCAAGAGACCCAGTACTTC
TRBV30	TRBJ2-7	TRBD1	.	CAWSATGESSYEQYF	TGTGCCTGGAGTGCTACAGGGGAGAGCTCCTACGAGCAGTACTTC
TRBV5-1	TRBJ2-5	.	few	CASSLGGEAGQETQYF	TGCGCCAGCAGCTTGGGAGGTGAGGCGGGTCAAGAGACCCAGTACTTC
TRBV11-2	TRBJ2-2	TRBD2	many	CASSLLWTSGTGELFF	TGTGCCAGCAGCTTACTCTGGACTAGCGGCACCGGGGAGCTGTTTTTT
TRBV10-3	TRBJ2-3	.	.	CAGGRGQSTDTQYF	TGTGCCGGAGGGCGGGGGCAAAGCACAGATACGCAGTATTTT
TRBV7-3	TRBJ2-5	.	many	CASSLSGGSEKTQYF	TGTGCCAGCAGCTTAAGTGGTGGGAGCGAAAAGACCCAGTACTTC
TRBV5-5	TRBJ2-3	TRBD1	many	CASSPNPSGGSTDTQYF	TGTGCCAGCAGCCCAAACCCTTCAGGGGGTAGCACAGATACGCAGTATTTT
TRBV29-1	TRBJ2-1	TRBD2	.	CSAAGGYNEQFF	TGCAGCGCCGCGGGGGGTTACAATGAGCAGTTCTTC
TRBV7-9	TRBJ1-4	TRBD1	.	CANSLDRGKGEKLFF	TGTGCCAACAGCCTCGACAGGGGAAAAGGTGAAAAACTGTTTTTT
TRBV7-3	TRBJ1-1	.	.	CASSLAHLSTEAFF	TGTGCCAGCAGCTTAGCCCACTTAAGCACTGAAGCTTTCTTT
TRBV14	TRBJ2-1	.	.	CASSQERDGEQFF	TGTGCCAGCAGCCAAGAAAGGGACGGTGAGCAGTTCTTC
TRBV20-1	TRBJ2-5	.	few	CSAGAEETQYF	TGCAGTGCTGGCGCGGAAGAGACCCAGTACTTC
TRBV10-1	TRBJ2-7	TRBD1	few	CASSAALGQGFEQYF	TGCGCCAGCAGTGCCGCCCTGGGACAGGGCTTCGAGCAGTACTTC